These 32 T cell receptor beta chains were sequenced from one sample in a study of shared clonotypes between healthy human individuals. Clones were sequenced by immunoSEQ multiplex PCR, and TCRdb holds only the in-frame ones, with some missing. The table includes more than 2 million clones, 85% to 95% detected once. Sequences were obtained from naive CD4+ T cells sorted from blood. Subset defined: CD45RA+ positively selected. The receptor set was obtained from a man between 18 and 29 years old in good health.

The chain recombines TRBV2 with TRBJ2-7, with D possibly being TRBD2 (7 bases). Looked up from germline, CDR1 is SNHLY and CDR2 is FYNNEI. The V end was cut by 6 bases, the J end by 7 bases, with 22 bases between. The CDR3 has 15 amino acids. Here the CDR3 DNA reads TGTGCCAGCAGGGGTTCCGCGGGGGCAGCGGGGGAGCAGTACTTC. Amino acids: CASRGSAGAAGEQYF.

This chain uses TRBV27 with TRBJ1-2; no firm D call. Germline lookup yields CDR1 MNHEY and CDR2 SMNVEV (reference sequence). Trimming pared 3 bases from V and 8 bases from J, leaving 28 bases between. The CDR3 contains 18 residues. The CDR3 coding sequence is TGTGCCAGCAGTTTGGGGTCGTTATGGCGGAAGGTACCTCGGGGCTACACCTTC. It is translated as CASSLGSLWRKVPRGYTF.

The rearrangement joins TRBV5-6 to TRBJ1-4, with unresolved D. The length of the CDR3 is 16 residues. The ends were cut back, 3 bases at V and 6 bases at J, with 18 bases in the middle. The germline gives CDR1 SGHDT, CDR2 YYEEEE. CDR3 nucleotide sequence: TGTGCCAGCAGCTCCAAGGTCGGGATTGTGGATGAAAAACTGTTTTTT. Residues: CASSSKVGIVDEKLFF.

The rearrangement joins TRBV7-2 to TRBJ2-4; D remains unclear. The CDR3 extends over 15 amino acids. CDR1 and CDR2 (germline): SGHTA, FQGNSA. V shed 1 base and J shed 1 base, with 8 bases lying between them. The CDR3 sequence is CASSLGNAAKNIQYF. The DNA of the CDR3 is TGTGCCAGCAGCTTAGGTAACGCGGCCAAAAACATTCAGTACTTC.

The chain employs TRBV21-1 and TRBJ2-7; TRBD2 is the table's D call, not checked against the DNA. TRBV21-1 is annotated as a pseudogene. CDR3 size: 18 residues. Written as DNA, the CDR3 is TGTGCCAGCAGCAAAGCTGGTTTCGGTACCCTAGTATCCTACGAGCAGTACTTC. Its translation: CASSKAGFGTLVSYEQYF.

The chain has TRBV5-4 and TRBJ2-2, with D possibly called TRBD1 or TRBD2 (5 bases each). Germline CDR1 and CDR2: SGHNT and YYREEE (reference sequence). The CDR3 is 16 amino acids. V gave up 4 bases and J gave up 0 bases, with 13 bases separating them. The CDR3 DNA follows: TGTGCCAGCAGCGGTATGGGGGAATCGAACACCGGGGAGCTGTTTTTT. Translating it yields CASSGMGESNTGELFF.

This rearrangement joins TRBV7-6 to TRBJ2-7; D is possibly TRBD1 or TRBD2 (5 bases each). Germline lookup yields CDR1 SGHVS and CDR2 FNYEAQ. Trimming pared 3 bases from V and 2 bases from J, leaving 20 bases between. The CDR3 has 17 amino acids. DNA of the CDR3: TGTGCCAGCAGCTTCCGGGACGGAGCGCCGGGCCCCTACGAGCAGTACTTC. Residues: CASSFRDGAPGPYEQYF.

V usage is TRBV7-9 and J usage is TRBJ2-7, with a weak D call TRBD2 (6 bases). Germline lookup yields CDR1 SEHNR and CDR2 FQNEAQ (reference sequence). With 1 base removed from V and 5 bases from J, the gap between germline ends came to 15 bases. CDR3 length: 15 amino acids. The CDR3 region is CASSLGSGDPNEQYF. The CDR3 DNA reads TGTGCCAGCAGCTTAGGATCGGGAGATCCTAACGAGCAGTACTTC.

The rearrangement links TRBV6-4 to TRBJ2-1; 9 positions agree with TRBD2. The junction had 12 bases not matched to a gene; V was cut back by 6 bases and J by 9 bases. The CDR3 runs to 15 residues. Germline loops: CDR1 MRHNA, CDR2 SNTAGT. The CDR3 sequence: CASSPGVAGVSEQFF. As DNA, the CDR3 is TGTGCCAGCAGCCCCGGTGTAGCGGGGGTCAGTGAGCAGTTCTTC.

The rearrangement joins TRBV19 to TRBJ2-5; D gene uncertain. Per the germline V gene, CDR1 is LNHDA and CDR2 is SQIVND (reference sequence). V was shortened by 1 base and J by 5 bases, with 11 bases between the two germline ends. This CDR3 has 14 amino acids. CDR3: CASSIVGKAETQYF. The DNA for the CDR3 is TGTGCCAGTAGTATAGTTGGAAAAGCGGAGACCCAGTACTTC.

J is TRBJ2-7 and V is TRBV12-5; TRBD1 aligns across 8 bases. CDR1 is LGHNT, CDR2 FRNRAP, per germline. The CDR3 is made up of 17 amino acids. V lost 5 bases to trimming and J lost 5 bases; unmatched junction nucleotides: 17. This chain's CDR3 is CASGPDLGQGVLNEQYF. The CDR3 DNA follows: TGTGCTAGTGGTCCGGACCTCGGACAGGGCGTACTGAACGAGCAGTACTTC.

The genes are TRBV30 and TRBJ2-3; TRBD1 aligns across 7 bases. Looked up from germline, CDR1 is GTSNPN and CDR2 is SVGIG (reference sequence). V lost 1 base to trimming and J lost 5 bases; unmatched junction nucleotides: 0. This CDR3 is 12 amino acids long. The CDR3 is CAWSGDRDTQYF. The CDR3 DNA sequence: TGTGCCTGGAGTGGGGACAGAGATACGCAGTATTTT.

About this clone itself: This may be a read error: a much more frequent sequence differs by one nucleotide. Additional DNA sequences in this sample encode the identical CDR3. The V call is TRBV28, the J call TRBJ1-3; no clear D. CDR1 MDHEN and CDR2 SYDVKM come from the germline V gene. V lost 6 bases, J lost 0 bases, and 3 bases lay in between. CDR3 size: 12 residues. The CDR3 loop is CASRGSGNTIYF. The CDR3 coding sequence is TGTGCCAGCAGGGGCTCTGGAAACACCATATATTTT.

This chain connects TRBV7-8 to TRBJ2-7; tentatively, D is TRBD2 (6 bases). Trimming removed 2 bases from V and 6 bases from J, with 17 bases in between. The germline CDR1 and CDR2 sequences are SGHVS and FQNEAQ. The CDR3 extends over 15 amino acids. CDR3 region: CASSLMGGITSEQYF. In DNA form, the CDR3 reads TGTGCCAGCAGCTTAATGGGCGGGATAACTAGCGAGCAGTACTTC. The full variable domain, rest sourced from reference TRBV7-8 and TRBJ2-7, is GAGVSQSPRYKVAKRGQDVALRCDPISGHVSLFWYQQALGQGPEFLTYFQNEAQLDKSGLPSDRFFAERPEGSVSTLKIQRTQQEDSAVYLCASSLMGGITSEQYFGPGTRLTVT.

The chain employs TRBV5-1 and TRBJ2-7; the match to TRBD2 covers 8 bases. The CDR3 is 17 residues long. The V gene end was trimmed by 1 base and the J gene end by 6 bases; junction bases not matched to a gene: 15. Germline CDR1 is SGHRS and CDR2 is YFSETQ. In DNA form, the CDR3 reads TGCGCCAGCAGCTTGACTAGCGGCCACTCCCCCTTTGCCGAGCAGTACTTC. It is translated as CASSLTSGHSPFAEQYF. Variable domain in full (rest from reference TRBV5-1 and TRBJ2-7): KAGVTQTPRYLIKTRGQQVTLSCSPISGHRSVSWYQQTPGQGLQFLFEYFSETQRNKGNFPGRFSGRQFSNSRSEMNVSTLELGDSALYLCASSLTSGHSPFAEQYFGPGTRLTVT.

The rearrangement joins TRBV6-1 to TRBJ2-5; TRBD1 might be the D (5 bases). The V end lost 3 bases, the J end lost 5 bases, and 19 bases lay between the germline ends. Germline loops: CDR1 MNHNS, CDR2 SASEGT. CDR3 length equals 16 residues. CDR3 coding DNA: TGTGCCAGCAGTGATTTACAGGTTATCAACCTTGAGACCCAGTACTTC. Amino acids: CASSDLQVINLETQYF.

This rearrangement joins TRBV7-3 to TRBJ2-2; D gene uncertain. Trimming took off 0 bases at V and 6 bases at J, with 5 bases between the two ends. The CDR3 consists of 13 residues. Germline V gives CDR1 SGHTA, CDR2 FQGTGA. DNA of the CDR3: TGTGCCAGCAGCTTAACGTCTTCCGGGGAGCTGTTTTTT. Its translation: CASSLTSSGELFF.

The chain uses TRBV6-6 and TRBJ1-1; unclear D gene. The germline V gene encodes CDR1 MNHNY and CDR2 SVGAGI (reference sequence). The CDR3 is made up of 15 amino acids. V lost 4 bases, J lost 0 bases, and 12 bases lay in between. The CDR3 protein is CASSFYTAMNTEAFF. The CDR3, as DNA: TGTGCCAGCAGTTTTTACACAGCTATGAACACTGAAGCTTTCTTT.

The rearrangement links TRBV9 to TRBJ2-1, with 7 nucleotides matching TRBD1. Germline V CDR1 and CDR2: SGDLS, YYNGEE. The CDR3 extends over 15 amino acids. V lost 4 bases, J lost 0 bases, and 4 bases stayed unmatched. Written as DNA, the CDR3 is TGTGCCAGCAGCCCTCGGGACAGCTCCTACAATGAGCAGTTCTTC. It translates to CASSPRDSSYNEQFF.

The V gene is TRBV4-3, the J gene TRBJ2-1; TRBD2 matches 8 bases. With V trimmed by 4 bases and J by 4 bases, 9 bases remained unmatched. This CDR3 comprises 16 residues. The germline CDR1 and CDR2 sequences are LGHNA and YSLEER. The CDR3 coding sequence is TGCGCCAGCAGCCGGAATTTAGCGGGGACGTACAATGAGCAGTTCTTC. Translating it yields CASSRNLAGTYNEQFF.

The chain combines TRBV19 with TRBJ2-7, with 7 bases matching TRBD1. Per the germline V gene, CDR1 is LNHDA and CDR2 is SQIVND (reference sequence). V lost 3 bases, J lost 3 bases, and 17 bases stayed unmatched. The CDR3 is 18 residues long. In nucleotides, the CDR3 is TGTGCCAGTAGTATTCGGGAAACATGGACAGGCGCCGTCTACGAGCAGTACTTC. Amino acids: CASSIRETWTGAVYEQYF.

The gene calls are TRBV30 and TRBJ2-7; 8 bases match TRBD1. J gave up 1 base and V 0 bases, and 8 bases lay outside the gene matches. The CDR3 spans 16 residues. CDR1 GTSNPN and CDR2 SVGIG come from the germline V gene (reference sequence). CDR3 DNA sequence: TGTGCCTGGAGTGTAGCTGGACAGGGACGGTCCTACGAGCAGTACTTC. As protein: CAWSVAGQGRSYEQYF.

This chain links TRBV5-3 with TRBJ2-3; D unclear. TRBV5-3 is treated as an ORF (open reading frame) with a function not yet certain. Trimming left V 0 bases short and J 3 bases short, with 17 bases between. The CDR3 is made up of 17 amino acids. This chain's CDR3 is CARSLDPRLGSTDTQYF. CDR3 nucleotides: TGTGCCAGAAGCTTGGACCCTCGTTTAGGGTCTACAGATACGCAGTATTTT.

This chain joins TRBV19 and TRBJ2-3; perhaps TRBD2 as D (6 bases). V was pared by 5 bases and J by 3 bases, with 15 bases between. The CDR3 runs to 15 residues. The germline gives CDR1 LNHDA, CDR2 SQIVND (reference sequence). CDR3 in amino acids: CASSAGPKRTDTQYF. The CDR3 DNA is TGTGCCAGTAGTGCGGGGCCTAAAAGGACAGATACGCAGTATTTT.

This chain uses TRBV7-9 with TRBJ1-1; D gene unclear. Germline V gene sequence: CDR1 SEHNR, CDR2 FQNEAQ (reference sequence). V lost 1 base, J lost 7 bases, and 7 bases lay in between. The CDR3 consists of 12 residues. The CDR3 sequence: CASSLGDLEAFF. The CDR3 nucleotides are TGTGCCAGCAGCTTAGGGGATCTTGAAGCTTTCTTT.

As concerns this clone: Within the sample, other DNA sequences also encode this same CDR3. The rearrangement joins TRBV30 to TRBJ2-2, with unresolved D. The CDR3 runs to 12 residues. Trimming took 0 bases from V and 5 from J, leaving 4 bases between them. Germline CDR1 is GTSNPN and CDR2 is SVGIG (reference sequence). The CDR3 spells CAWSVLTGELFF. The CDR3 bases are TGTGCCTGGAGTGTACTGACCGGGGAGCTGTTTTTT.

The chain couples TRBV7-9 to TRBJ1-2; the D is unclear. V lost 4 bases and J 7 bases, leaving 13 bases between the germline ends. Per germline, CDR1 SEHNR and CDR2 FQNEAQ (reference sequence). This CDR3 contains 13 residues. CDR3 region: CASSWVGRGGYTF. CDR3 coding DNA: TGTGCCAGCAGCTGGGTGGGCCGGGGTGGCTACACCTTC.

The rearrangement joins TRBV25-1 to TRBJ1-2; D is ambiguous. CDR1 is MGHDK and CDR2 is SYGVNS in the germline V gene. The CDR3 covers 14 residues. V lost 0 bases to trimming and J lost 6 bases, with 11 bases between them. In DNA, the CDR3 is TGTGCCAGCAGTGAATACTTGGACTCGGATGGCTACACCTTC. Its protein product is CASSEYLDSDGYTF.

The CDR3 loop reads CASSLSRTSNYGYTF. The CDR3 DNA follows: TGTGCCAGCAGTTTATCCCGCACTTCTAACTATGGCTACACCTTC. The gene calls are TRBV28 and TRBJ1-2; no reliable D call. Germline CDR1 reads MDHEN; CDR2 reads SYDVKM. Deletions cut 1 base from V and 0 bases from J, with 9 bases between. The CDR3 is made up of 15 amino acids.

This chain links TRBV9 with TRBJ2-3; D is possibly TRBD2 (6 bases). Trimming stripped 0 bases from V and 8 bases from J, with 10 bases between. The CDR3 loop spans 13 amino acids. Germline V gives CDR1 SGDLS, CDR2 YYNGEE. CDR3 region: CASSVEIGGTQYF. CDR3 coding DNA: TGTGCCAGCAGCGTAGAGATCGGGGGTACGCAGTATTTT.

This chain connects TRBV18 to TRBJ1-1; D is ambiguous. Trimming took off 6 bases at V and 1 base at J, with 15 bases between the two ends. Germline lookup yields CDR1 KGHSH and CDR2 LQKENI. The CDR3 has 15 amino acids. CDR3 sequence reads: CASSENPTANTEAFF. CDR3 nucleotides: TGTGCCAGCTCCGAAAATCCGACGGCGAACACTGAAGCTTTCTTT.

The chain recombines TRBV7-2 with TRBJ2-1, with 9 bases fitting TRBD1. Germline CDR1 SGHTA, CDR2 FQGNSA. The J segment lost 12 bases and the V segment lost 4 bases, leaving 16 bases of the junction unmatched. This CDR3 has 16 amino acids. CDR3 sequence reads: CASSSSGTGFSDRQFF. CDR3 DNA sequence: TGTGCCAGCAGCTCCTCCGGGACAGGGTTTTCCGACAGGCAGTTCTTC. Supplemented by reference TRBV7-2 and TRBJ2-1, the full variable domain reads GAGVSQSPSNKVTEKGKDVELRCDPISGHTALYWYRQSLGQGLEFLIYFQGNSAPDKSGLPSDRFSAERTGGSVSTLTIQRTQQEDSAVYLCASSSSGTGFSDRQFFGPGTRLTVL.